Listed below are T cell receptor beta chains from one sample, sequenced in a study of blood T cell repertoires in COVID-19. Sequenced by immunoSEQ multiplex PCR; TCRdb stores in-frame clones only, minus some. The data contain around 300,000 clones, 88% of them seen just once; the ten biggest clones take up 9% to 9.5%. Sample: peripheral blood. Receptors were obtained from a man between 18 and 35 years old with active or convalescent COVID-19. CDR3s leave out the opening cysteine and the closing phenylalanine or tryptophan. A row's size may be missing; if present it is once, few, many or a size class.

CDR3 protein,V gene,J gene,clone size
SASFVGELF,TRBV20-1,TRBJ2-2,NA
ASSEDWRGDYNEQF,TRBV6-1,TRBJ2-1,few
ASMILGLAGGNTDTQY,TRBV5-1,TRBJ2-3,NA
ASSESFATSYEQY,TRBV10-1,TRBJ2-7,NA
ASNGGAVGEQF,TRBV9,TRBJ2-1,once
ASSQGLALGEQY,TRBV4-1,TRBJ2-7,once
SVAGTNTPGEQY,TRBV29-1,TRBJ2-7,NA
ASSLDGVETGEQY,TRBV5-1,TRBJ2-7,once
ASGFGTPYNEQF,TRBV11-2,TRBJ2-1,NA
ASSIGQAYEQY,TRBV19,TRBJ2-7,NA